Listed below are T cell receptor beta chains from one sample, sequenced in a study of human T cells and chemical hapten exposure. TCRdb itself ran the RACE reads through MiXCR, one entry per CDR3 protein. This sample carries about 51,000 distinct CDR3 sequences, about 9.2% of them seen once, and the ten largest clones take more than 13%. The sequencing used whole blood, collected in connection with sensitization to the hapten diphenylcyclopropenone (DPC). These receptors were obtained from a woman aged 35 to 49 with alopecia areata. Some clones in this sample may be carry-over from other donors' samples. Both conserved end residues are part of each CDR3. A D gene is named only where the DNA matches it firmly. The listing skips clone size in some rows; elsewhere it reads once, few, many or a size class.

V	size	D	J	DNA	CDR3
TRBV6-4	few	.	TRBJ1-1	TGTGCCAGCAGCACCAGTCCCCAGGCTGAAGCTTTCTTT	CASSTSPQAEAFF
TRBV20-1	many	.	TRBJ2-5	TGCAGTGCTAGTTGGCAAACAGAGACCCAGTACTTC	CSASWQTETQYF
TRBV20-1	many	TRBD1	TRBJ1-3	TGCAGTGCTAGAGATACTGGACAGGTTACGGGAAACACCATATATTTT	CSARDTGQVTGNTIYF
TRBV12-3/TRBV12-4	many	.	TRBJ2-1	TGTGCCAGCAGTTTAGACTTCAGCGTCAATGAGCAGTTCTTC	CASSLDFSVNEQFF
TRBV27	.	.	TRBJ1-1	TGTGCCAGCAGTTTTGGCAGGGGATCTGAAGCTTTCTTT	CASSFGRGSEAFF
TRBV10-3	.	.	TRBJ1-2	TGTGCCATCAGTGCGGCGGACTATGGCTACACCTTC	CAISAADYGYTF
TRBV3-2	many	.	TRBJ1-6	TGTGCCAGCAGCCAAGCAGGGCATCTAAATTCACCCCTCCACTTT	CASSQAGHLNSPLHF
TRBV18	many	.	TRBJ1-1	TGTGCCAGCTCACCCGCAACAGGAGGGGTGAACACTGAAGCTTTCTTT	CASSPATGGVNTEAFF
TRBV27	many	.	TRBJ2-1	TGTGCCAGCAGTTGGGGGTCCTACAATGAGCAGTTCTTC	CASSWGSYNEQFF
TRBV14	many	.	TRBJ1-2	TGTGCCAGCAGCCAATTAGGCGGGACGGATTATGGCTACACCTTC	CASSQLGGTDYGYTF
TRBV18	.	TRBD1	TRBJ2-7	TGTGCCAGCTCACCGACAGGGAACTACTACGAGCAGTACTTC	CASSPTGNYYEQYF
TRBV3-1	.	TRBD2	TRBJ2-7	TGTGCCAGCAGCCAACCCAGCGGGGGGCCCTACGAGCAGTACTTC	CASSQPSGGPYEQYF
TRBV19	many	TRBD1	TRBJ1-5	TGTGCCAGTAGTATTATTAGGGACAGGGGCAATCAGCCCCAGCATTTT	CASSIIRDRGNQPQHF
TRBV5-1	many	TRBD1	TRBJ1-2	TGCGCCAGCAGCTTACGGACAGGGTCGGATGGCTACACCTTC	CASSLRTGSDGYTF
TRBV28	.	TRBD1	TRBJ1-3	TGTGCCAGCAGCCCAGGGGGCAGTGGAAACACCATATATTTT	CASSPGGSGNTIYF
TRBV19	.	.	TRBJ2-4	TGTGCCAGTAGTATAGGGAATCTAGCCAAAAACATTCAGTACTTC	CASSIGNLAKNIQYF
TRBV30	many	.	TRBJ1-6	TGTGCCTGGAGGGGGCTGGAAAACTATAATTCACCCCTCCACTTT	CAWRGLENYNSPLHF
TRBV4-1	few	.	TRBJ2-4	TGCGCCAGCAGCCAAGATGAATTCTCAGCCAAAAACATTCAGTACTTC	CASSQDEFSAKNIQYF
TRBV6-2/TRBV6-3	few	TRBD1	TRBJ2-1	TGTGCCAGCAGTGCTGCCGGGACAGGGGGCAGGGATGAGCAGTTCTTC	CASSAAGTGGRDEQFF
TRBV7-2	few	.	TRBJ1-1	TGTGCCAGCAGCTCCTTCGGGGGAACTGAAGCTTTCTTT	CASSSFGGTEAFF
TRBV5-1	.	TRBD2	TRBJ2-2	TGCGCCAGCAGACCCGGGACTATTAACACCGGGGAGCTGTTTTTT	CASRPGTINTGELFF
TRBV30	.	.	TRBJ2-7	TGTGCCTGGAGTGTTCCAGAGGGAGCCGAGCAGTACTTC	CAWSVPEGAEQYF
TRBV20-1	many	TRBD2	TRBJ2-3	TGCAGTGCCCCCGTCAGCGGGGCGACAGATACGCAGTATTTT	CSAPVSGATDTQYF
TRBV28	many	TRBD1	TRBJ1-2	TGTGCCAGCAGCCCCTGGACAGGGGGCAGCTATGGCTACACCTTC	CASSPWTGGSYGYTF
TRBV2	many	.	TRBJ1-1	TGTGCCAGCAAAAGGGGTAGAAACACTGAAGCTTTCTTT	CASKRGRNTEAFF
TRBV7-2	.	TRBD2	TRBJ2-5	TGTGCCAGCAGCCGGGGGGGACTAGCGGGAAGAGAGACCCAGTACTTC	CASSRGGLAGRETQYF
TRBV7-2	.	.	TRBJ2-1	TGTGCCAGCAGCTTCTGGACTCACAAAAGGGGGGATGAGCAGTTCTTC	CASSFWTHKRGDEQFF
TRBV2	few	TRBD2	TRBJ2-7	TGTGCCAGCAGTGCGGGAGGACTTGGGGATTACGAGCAGTACTTC	CASSAGGLGDYEQYF
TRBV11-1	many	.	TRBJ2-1	TGTGCCAGCAGTTTGCGAGAGGGGAATGAGCAGTTCTTC	CASSLREGNEQFF
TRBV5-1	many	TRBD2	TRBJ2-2	TGCGCCAGCAGCCCCGGACTAGCGGGGGCGAACACCGGGGAGCTGTTTTTT	CASSPGLAGANTGELFF
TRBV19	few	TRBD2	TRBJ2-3	TGTGCCAGTACCCCCCGGGGCGGGGGGGTAACAGATACGCAGTATTTT	CASTPRGGGVTDTQYF
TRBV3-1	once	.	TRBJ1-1	TGTGCCAGCAGCCAAGGAACGAGGGCGCTAGCTTTCTTT	CASSQGTRALAFF